This is a list of T cell receptor beta chains from one sample in a study of T cells in Graves' hyperthyroidism and ophthalmopathy. One entry per CDR3 protein results from TCRdb running MiXCR on the multiplex PCR reads. The sample lists 700,000 to 850,000 distinct CDR3 sequences; 35% were seen once. Sequences were obtained from blood. Receptors were obtained from a woman aged 40-49 years with Graves' hyperthyroidism. Both conserved end residues are part of each CDR3. D genes are given only for firm matches. Rows give clone size only sometimes, using once, few, many, or a class for an expanded clone.

d_call,v_call,clone_size,j_call,cdr3_aa,cdr3_nt
TRBD1,TRBV11-2,-,TRBJ1-1,CASSLVLSDRPLSTEAFF,TGTGCCAGCAGCTTAGTTCTATCGGACAGGCCTTTAAGCACTGAAGCTTTCTTT
-,TRBV7-2,-,TRBJ1-5,CASSFFEGAYSNQPQHF,TGTGCCAGCAGCTTCTTCGAAGGGGCGTATAGCAATCAGCCCCAGCATTTT
-,TRBV7-2,many,TRBJ2-7,CASSLGVALYEQYF,TGTGCCAGCAGCTTAGGTGTAGCTCTCTACGAGCAGTACTTC
-,TRBV7-9,many,TRBJ1-2,CASSLALYGYTF,TGTGCCAGCAGCTTAGCCCTCTATGGCTACACCTTC
-,TRBV10-3,many,TRBJ1-2,CAISGPGPDENGYTF,TGTGCCATCAGTGGGCCCGGGCCAGATGAAAATGGCTACACCTTC
-,TRBV20-1,once,TRBJ1-2,CSAPHIQVPNYGYTF,TGCAGTGCCCCCCATATACAGGTTCCTAACTATGGCTACACCTTC
-,TRBV20-1,few,TRBJ1-1,CSAPDLGRMTEAFF,TGCAGTGCCCCAGATCTAGGAAGGATGACTGAAGCTTTCTTT
TRBD1,TRBV29-1,many,TRBJ1-2,CSVESQGAHGYTF,TGCAGCGTTGAGTCCCAGGGGGCCCATGGCTACACCTTC
-,TRBV7-8,-,TRBJ1-1,CASSLVWGSEWGLGTAAFF,TGTGCCAGCAGCTTAGTTTGGGGATCTGAGTGGGGCTTGGGCACTGCAGCTTTCTTT
-,TRBV20-1,-,TRBJ2-7,CSARDRSYEQYF,TGCAGTGCTAGAGATCGCTCCTACGAGCAGTACTTC
-,TRBV25-1,-,TRBJ1-1,CASTREDRHEAFF,TGTGCCAGCACTCGAGAGGACAGACATGAAGCTTTCTTT
-,TRBV6-6,-,TRBJ1-1,CASSLYGPPNTEAFF,TGTGCCAGCAGTTTATACGGCCCGCCGAACACTGAAGCTTTCTTT
-,TRBV29-1,-,TRBJ2-7,CSVEYEQYF,TGCAGCGTTGAATACGAGCAGTACTTC
-,TRBV7-6,-,TRBJ2-3,CASSPNGYRDTDTQYF,TGTGCCAGCAGTCCAAACGGGTATCGGGACACAGATACGCAGTATTTT
-,TRBV11-1,once,TRBJ2-7,CASSFPYHEQYF,TGTGCCAGCAGCTTCCCTTATCATGAGCAGTACTTC
-,TRBV27,-,TRBJ2-5,CASSFRGQLQETQYF,TGTGCCAGCAGTTTTCGTGGACAGCTCCAAGAGACCCAGTACTTC
-,TRBV4-3,few,TRBJ2-5,CASSHEAGWKETQYF,TGCGCCAGCAGCCATGAAGCAGGGTGGAAGGAGACCCAGTACTTC
-,TRBV6-1,once,TRBJ1-1,CAGGKGAGSGATEAFF,TGTGCCGGCGGAAAAGGGGCCGGCTCTGGGGCCACTGAAGCTTTCTTT
TRBD2,TRBV25-1,many,TRBJ2-7,CASSEWEGPGPFGEQYF,TGTGCCAGCAGTGAATGGGAGGGGCCAGGACCCTTTGGCGAGCAGTACTTC
-,TRBV24-1,-,TRBJ1-2,CATSPAGYYGYTF,TGTGCCACCAGCCCTGCGGGGTACTATGGCTACACCTTC
TRBD1,TRBV10-2,-,TRBJ1-1,CASSEEGAIEAFF,TGCGCCAGCAGTGAGGAGGGGGCAATTGAAGCTTTCTTT
TRBD1,TRBV28,-,TRBJ1-1,CASATTGQLTEAFF,TGTGCCAGCGCGACGACGGGACAGCTTACTGAAGCTTTCTTT
TRBD1,TRBV12-3/TRBV12-4,few,TRBJ2-7,CASSLIVSGQGKREQYF,TGTGCCAGCTCACTAATCGTGTCGGGACAGGGGAAACGCGAGCAGTACTTC
-,TRBV12-3/TRBV12-4,few,TRBJ2-5,CASSFHPDQETQYF,TGTGCCAGCAGTTTTCACCCAGATCAAGAGACCCAGTACTTC
-,TRBV28,-,TRBJ2-5,CASSRPETQYF,TGTGCCAGCAGTCGACCGGAGACCCAGTACTTC
-,TRBV6-5,-,TRBJ1-2,CASSNGDVYGYTF,TGCGCCAGCAGTAACGGGGACGTCTATGGCTACACCTTC
-,TRBV7-9,few,TRBJ2-2,CASRDGMNTGELFF,TGTGCCAGCAGGGACGGAATGAACACCGGGGAGCTGTTTTTT
-,TRBV4-1,few,TRBJ1-5,CASSQRTDQPQHF,TGCGCCAGCAGCCAAAGGACCGATCAGCCCCAGCATTTT
-,TRBV10-3,-,TRBJ1-1,CASMARPNTEAFF,TGTGCCAGCATGGCCAGGCCGAACACTGAAGCTTTCTTT
-,TRBV9,few,TRBJ2-7,CASSFGQGRREQYF,TGTGCCAGCAGCTTCGGGCAGGGGAGACGAGAGCAGTACTTC
-,TRBV7-2,many,TRBJ1-1,CASSSLGAEAFF,TGTGCCAGCAGCTCCCTGGGGGCCGAAGCTTTCTTT
-,TRBV27,few,TRBJ1-1,CASSLVTANTEAFF,TGTGCCAGCAGTTTGGTGACAGCGAACACTGAAGCTTTCTTT